The next 6 T cell receptor beta chains were all read from a single sample in a study of blood T cell repertoires in COVID-19. Repertoires were generated with immunoSEQ multiplex PCR, while TCRdb's copy carries only in-frame clones and drops some. Among roughly 90,000 clones listed, about 85% were seen once. Sequencing used peripheral blood. All receptors derive from a woman of 80 years or more with COVID-19, enrolled during active disease.

The genes are TRBV6-2 or TRBV6-3 and TRBJ1-2; no clear D gene. Trimming removed 6 bases at V and 4 bases at J, with 12 bases between. The CDR3 runs to 13 residues. Germline-derived CDR1 and CDR2 are MNHEY and SVGEGT. The CDR3: CASSPRAAYGYTF. The CDR3 coding sequence is TGTGCCAGCAGCCCCCGCGCGGCCTATGGCTACACCTTC.

The V and J genes are TRBV9 and TRBJ2-3; 9 nucleotides agree with TRBD2. The V and J ends lost 0 bases and 2 bases, in that order; junction bases with no gene match: 10. CDR1 and CDR2 from the germline V gene are SGDLS and YYNGEE. This CDR3 contains 18 residues. CDR3 coding DNA: TGTGCCAGCAGCGTAGGCCCTCTTGAGCGGGGGGCCACAGATACGCAGTATTTT. Its translation: CASSVGPLERGATDTQYF.

The rearrangement uses TRBV6-5 and TRBJ2-3; D gene ambiguous. CDR1 MNHEY and CDR2 SVGAGI come from the germline V gene. V lost 5 bases and J 0 bases, leaving 6 bases between the germline ends. The CDR3 contains 13 residues. This CDR3 reads CASSPDSTDTQYF. The CDR3 bases are TGTGCCAGCAGTCCAGATAGCACAGATACGCAGTATTTT.

The gene calls are TRBV12-5 and TRBJ2-5; 9 nucleotides match TRBD2. Germline V gives CDR1 LGHNT, CDR2 FRNRAP. Trimming took 2 bases from V and 2 from J; bases not matched to a gene: 3. This CDR3 spans 15 amino acids. The CDR3 coding sequence is TGTGCTAGTGGTTTGCCTAGCGGGACACAAGAGACCCAGTACTTC. Translating it yields CASGLPSGTQETQYF.

V is TRBV3-1 (or the pseudogene TRBV3-2) and J is TRBJ1-1; a possible D gene is TRBD1 (6 bases). Between the trimmed V and J ends, which lost 0 bases and 5 bases, there was a span of 10 bases. The CDR3 contains 14 residues. Germline values: CDR1 LGHDT, CDR2 YNNKEL (reference sequence). The CDR3 here is CASSQDGRGTEAFF. In DNA, the CDR3 is TGTGCCAGCAGCCAAGACGGCAGGGGAACTGAAGCTTTCTTT.

J is TRBJ2-7 and V is TRBV12-1; the D call of TRBD1 is as the table states it, not checked on the DNA. TRBV12-1 corresponds to a pseudogene. The CDR3 has 14 amino acids. The CDR3 bases are TGTGCCAGCAGCCCGGCGGACAGGGTCTCCGAGCAGTACTTC. Its protein product is CASSPADRVSEQYF.